This T cell receptor beta chain originates from a study of human T cells and chemical hapten exposure. Study-level information: Among samples, TCR yields varied mainly because of small differences in pooled library volume.

Via MiXCR, TCRdb re-called the RACE reads, giving one row per CDR3 protein. The sample carries fewer than 200,000 distinct CDR3 sequences, approximately 29% recorded once. The germline V and J ends were trimmed by 7 bases and 2 bases, with 8 bases remaining between them. This CDR3 is 12 amino acids long. Germline V gene data show CDR1 as ENHRY and CDR2 as SYGVKD. Study observations and caveats: Relative to control repertoires, expanded TCRs gave rise to significantly more large CDR3 similarity clusters.

Regarding this clonotype: Its cognate antigen is unknown.

Documented time point: pre-sensitization, week 0. Treatment described: therapeutic diphenylcyclopropenone sensitization with weekly scalp DPC. Blood draws came first, before each patch test. Someone pulled total RNA out of unfractionated whole blood. This chain joins TRBV10-3 and TRBJ1-1, with D uncertain. The sample was whole blood, taken in connection with sensitization to the hapten diphenylcyclopropenone (DPC). The sequence was obtained from a woman in her twenties or thirties with alopecia areata. Some clones in this sample may be carry-over from other donors' samples. The CDR3 bases are TGTGCCATCACCGACACTAACACTGAAGCTTTCTTT. This gives the protein CAITDTNTEAFF.